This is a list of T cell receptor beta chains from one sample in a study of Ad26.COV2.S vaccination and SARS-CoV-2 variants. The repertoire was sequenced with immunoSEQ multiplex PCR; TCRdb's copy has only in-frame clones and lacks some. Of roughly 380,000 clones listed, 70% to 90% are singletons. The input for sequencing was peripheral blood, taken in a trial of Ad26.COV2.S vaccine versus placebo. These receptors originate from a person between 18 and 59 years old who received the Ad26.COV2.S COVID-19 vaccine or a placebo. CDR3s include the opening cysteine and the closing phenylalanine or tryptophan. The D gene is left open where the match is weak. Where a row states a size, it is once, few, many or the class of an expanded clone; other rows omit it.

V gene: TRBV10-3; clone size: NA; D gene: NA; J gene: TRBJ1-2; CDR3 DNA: TGTGCCATCAACCCAGGGCCTAACTATGGCTACACCTTC; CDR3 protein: CAINPGPNYGYTF
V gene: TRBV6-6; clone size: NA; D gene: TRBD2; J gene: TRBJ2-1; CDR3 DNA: TGTGCCAGCAGTTACTCACTAGCGGGGGGTTACAATGAGCAGTTCTTC; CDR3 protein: CASSYSLAGGYNEQFF
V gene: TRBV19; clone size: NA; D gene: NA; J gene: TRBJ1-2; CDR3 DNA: TGTGCCAGTAGTATCCCAGAAAGACGCCGCTATGGCTACACCTTC; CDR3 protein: CASSIPERRRYGYTF
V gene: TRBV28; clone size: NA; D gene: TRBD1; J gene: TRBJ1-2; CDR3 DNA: TGTGCCAGCAGTTCCCCCGGGACAGGGGGGAATGGCTACACCTTC; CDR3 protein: CASSSPGTGGNGYTF
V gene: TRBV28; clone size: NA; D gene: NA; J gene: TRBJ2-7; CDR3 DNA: TGTGCCAGCAGTTTATCCCCTGATTCTTCCGAGCAGTACTTC; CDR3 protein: CASSLSPDSSEQYF
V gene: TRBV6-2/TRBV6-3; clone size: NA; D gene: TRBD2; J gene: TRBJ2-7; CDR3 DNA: TGTGCCAGCAGCGACGGGACTAGCGGGGGCTACGAGCAGTACTTC; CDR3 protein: CASSDGTSGGYEQYF
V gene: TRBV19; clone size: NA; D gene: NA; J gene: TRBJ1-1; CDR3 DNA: TGTGCCAGTAGTATTACGGGGATTGACACTGAAGCTTTCTTT; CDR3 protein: CASSITGIDTEAFF
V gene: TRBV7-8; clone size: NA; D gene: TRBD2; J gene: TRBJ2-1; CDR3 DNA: TGTGCCAGCAGCCTTCCAACTAGCGGGGGGGCCGATGAGCAGTTCTTC; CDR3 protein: CASSLPTSGGADEQFF
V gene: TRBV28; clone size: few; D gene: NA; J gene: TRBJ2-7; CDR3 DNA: TGTGCCAGCAGCCCCCTGCCCTCTCTCGAGCAGTACTTC; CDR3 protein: CASSPLPSLEQYF
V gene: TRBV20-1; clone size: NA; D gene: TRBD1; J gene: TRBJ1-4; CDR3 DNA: TGCAGTGCTAGTTTGGTCATAACGCCGGGACAGAAGGGGCCCGGCTATGAAAAACTGTTTTTT; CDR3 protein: CSASLVITPGQKGPGYEKLFF
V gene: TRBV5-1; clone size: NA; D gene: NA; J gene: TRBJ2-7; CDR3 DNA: TGCGCCAGCAGCCCCGCGACAGGGAGGGCCTACGAGCAGTACTTC; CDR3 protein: CASSPATGRAYEQYF
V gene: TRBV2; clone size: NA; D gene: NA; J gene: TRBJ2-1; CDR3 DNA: TGTGCCAGCAGTGAAGGCAGATATGAGCAGTTCTTC; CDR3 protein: CASSEGRYEQFF
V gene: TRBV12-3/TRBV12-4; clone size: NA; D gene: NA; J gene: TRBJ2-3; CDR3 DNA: TGTGCCAGCAGTTTTGGCACAGATACGCAGTATTTT; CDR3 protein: CASSFGTDTQYF
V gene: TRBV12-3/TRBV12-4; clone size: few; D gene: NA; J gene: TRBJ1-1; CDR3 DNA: TGTGCCAGCAGTTTACGGGGGAACACTGAAGCTTTCTTT; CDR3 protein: CASSLRGNTEAFF
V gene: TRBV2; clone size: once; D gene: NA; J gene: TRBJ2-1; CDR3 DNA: TGTGCCAGCAGTGTGACAGTCTACAATGAGCAGTTCTTC; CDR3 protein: CASSVTVYNEQFF
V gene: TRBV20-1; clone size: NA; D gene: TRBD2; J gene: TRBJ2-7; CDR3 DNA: TGCAGTGCTAGTGGACTAGCTTACGAGCAGTACTTC; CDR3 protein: CSASGLAYEQYF
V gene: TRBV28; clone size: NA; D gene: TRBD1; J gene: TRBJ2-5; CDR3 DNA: TGTGCCAGCAGGGTCGGGGGACAGGGGAGGGAGACCCAGTACTTC; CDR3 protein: CASRVGGQGRETQYF
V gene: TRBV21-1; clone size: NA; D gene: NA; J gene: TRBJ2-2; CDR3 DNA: TGTGCCAGCAGCACTGACAGGGAGGGGGACACCGGGGAGCTGTTTTTT; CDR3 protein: CASSTDREGDTGELFF
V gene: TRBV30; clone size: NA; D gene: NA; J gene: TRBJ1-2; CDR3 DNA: TGTGCCTGGAATGGGGGCTATGGCTACACCTTC; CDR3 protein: CAWNGGYGYTF
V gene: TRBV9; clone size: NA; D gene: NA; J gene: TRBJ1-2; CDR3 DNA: TGTGCCAGCAGCATGGGGACAAGCGGCTACACCTTC; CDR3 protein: CASSMGTSGYTF
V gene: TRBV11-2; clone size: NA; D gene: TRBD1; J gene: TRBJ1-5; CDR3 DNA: TGTGCCAGCAGCTTGACAGGTAACAGGGGAGGACAGCCCCAGCATTTT; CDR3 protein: CASSLTGNRGGQPQHF
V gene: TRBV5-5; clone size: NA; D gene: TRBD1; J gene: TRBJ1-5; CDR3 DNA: TGTGCCAGCAGCCCGATGACAGGGGGAGATCAGCCCCAGCATTTT; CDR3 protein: CASSPMTGGDQPQHF
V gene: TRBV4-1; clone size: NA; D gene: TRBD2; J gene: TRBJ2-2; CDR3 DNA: TGCGCCAGCAGCCATTTACTTGGGGGGGAAACGAACACCGGGGAGCTGTTTTTT; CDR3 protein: CASSHLLGGETNTGELFF
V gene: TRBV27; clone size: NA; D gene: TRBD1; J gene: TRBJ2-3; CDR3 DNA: TGTGCCAGCAGTCCTCTCCCGGGACAGGGGAGGTCCGATACGCAGTATTTT; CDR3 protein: CASSPLPGQGRSDTQYF
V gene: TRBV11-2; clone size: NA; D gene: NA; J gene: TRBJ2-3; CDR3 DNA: TGTGCCAGCAGCTTAGCTGGGGGCAGGGATACGCAGTATTTT; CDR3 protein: CASSLAGGRDTQYF
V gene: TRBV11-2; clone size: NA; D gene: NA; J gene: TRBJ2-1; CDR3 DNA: TGTGCCAGCAGCTTGACAGGAAATTACAATGAGCAGTTCTTC; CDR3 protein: CASSLTGNYNEQFF
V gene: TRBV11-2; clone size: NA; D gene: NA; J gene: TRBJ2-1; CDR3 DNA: TGTGCCAGCAGCCCCTCCGGGTCCAACTACAATGAGCAGTTCTTC; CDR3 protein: CASSPSGSNYNEQFF
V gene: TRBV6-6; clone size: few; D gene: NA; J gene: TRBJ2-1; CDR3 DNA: TGTGCCAGCAGTTACGGGGACACTCAATACAATGAGCAGTTCTTC; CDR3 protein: CASSYGDTQYNEQFF
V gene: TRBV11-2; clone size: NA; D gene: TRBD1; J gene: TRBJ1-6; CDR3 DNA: TGTGCCAGCAGCTTAGCTCCGGGACAGGGTTCACCCCTCCACTTT; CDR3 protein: CASSLAPGQGSPLHF
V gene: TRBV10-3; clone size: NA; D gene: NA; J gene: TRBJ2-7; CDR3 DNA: TGTGCCATCAGTAGGGAGGCCCTGTACGAGCAGTACTTC; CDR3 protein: CAISREALYEQYF
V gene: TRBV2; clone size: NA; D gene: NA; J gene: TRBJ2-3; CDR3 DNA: TGTGCCAGCAGAGTACTAGGGGGTAGGAGCACAGATACGCAGTATTTT; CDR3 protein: CASRVLGGRSTDTQYF
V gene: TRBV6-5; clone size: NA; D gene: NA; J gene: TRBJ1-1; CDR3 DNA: TGTGCCAGCAGTTACTCTTCGGTAACTGAAGCTTTCTTT; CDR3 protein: CASSYSSVTEAFF
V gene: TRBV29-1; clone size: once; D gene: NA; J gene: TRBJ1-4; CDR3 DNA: TGCAGCGCCTGGGGGGCAACTAATGAAAAACTGTTTTTT; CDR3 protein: CSAWGATNEKLFF
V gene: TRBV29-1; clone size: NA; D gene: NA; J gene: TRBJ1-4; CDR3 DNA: TGCAGCGTATATCCTGGACACTCCGTCCGGGGGGATGAAAAACTGTTTTTT; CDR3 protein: CSVYPGHSVRGDEKLFF
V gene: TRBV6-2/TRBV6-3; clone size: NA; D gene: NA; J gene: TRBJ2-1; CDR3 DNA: TGTGCCAGCAGTCCCTACGGGGCGCGTATCGGTGGGCAGTTCTTC; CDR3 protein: CASSPYGARIGGQFF
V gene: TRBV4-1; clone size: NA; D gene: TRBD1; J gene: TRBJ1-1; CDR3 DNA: TGCGCCAGCAGCCAACCGGGACAGGTCTCAGGGTCCGAAGCTTTCTTT; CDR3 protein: CASSQPGQVSGSEAFF
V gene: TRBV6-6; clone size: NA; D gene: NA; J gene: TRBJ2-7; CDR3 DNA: TGTGCCAGCAGTCCCTCCTCCCGGTGGCCTAGGACTGTCAGCTCCTACGAGCAGTACTTC; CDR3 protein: CASSPSSRWPRTVSSYEQYF
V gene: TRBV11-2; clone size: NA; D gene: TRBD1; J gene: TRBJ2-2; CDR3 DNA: TGTGCCAGCAGCCGGCGTCTCCTTCTGCAGGGACAGGCACCCGGGGAGCTGTTTTTT; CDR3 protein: CASSRRLLLQGQAPGELFF
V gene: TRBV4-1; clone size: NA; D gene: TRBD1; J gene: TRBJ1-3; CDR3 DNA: TGCGCCAGCAGCCAAGTCGGGACAGGGCCTGGAAACACCATATATTTT; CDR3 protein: CASSQVGTGPGNTIYF
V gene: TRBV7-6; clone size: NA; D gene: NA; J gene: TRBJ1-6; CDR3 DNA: TGTGCCAGCAGCCATAACAGGGACTCCTATAATTCACCCCTCCACTTT; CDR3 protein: CASSHNRDSYNSPLHF
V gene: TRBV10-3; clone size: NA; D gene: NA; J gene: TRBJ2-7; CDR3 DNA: TGTGCCATCAGTGTTCGGAAACAGAGTACCTACGAGCAGTACTTC; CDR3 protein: CAISVRKQSTYEQYF
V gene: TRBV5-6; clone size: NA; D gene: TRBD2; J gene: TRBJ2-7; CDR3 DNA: TGTGCCAGCAGCTCCCCGGGACTAGCGGGGGGGCCGGTGTGGGAGCAGTACTTC; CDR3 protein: CASSSPGLAGGPVWEQYF
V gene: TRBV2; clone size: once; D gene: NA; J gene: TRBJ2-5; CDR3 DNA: TGTGCCAGCAGTCGATATCCATCGCAAGAGACCCAGTACTTC; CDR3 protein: CASSRYPSQETQYF
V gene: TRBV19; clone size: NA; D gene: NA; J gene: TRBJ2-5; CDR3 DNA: TGTGCCAGTAGTACTCAGCAAGAGACCCAGTACTTC; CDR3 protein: CASSTQQETQYF
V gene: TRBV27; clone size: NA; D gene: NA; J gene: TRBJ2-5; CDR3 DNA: TGTGCCAGCAGTTTAAAAACTGAGTACCAAGAGACCCAGTACTTC; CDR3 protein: CASSLKTEYQETQYF
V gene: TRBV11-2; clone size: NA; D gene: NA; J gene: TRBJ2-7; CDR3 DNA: TGTGCCAGCAGCTTGGGGGTGAGGAGCTCCTACGAGCAGTACTTC; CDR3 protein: CASSLGVRSSYEQYF
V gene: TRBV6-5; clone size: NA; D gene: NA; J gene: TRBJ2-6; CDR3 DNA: TGTGCCAGCAGGGTGGTAGGGGCCAACGTCCTGACTTTC; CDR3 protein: CASRVVGANVLTF
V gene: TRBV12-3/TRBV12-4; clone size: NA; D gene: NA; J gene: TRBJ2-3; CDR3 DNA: TGTGCCAGCAGTATCCAGACCTATACGCAGTATTTT; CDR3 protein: CASSIQTYTQYF
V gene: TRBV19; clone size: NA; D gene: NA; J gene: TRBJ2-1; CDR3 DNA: TGTGCCAGTAGTAACCCGACAGCCAGCTCCTACAATGAGCAGTTCTTC; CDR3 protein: CASSNPTASSYNEQFF
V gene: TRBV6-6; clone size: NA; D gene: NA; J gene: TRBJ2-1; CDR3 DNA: TGTGCCAGCAGTTATTTGAACAGTTACAATGAGCAGTTCTTC; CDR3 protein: CASSYLNSYNEQFF
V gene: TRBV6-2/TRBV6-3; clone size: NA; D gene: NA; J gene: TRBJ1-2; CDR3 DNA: TGTGCCAGCAGTTACTGGGGCGGAAGGGGAGCAAACTATGGCTACACCTTC; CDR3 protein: CASSYWGGRGANYGYTF
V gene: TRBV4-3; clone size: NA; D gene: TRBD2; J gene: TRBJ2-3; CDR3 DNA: TGCGCCAGCAGCCAAGATCGAGCGGGGGGCATCACAGATACGCAGTATTTT; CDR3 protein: CASSQDRAGGITDTQYF
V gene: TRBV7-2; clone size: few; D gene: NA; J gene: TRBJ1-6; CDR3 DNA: TGTGCCAGCAGCCAGGACGGGAGGAGTTCACCCCTCCACTTT; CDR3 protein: CASSQDGRSSPLHF
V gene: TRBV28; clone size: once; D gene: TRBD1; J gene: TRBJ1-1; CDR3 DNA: TGTGCCAGCAGATGGACAGGGCTTCCGAACACTGAAGCTTTCTTT; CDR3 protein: CASRWTGLPNTEAFF
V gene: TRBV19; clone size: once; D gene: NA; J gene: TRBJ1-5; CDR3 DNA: TGTGCCACCGCGCTAGGGGGCAATCAGCCCCAGCATTTT; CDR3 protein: CATALGGNQPQHF
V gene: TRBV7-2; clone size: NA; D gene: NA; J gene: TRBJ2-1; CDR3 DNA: TGTGCCAGCAGCTTAGGAGTGGGCTCCTACAATGAGCAGTTCTTC; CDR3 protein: CASSLGVGSYNEQFF
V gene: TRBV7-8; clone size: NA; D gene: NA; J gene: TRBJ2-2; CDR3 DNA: TGTGCCAGCAGCTTGAAGTCCGCCGGGGAGCTGTTTTTT; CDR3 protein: CASSLKSAGELFF
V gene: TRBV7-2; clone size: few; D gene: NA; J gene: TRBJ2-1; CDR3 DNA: TGTGCCAGCAGCTTAGCGGGGGGAACCTACAATGAGCAGTTCTTC; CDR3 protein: CASSLAGGTYNEQFF
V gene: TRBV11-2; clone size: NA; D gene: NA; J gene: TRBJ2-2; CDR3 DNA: TGTGCCAGCAGCTTAGCTCGAGGGAACACCGGGGAGCTGTTTTTT; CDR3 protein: CASSLARGNTGELFF